This T cell receptor beta chain came from a study of control samples from healthy donors and cancer patients. This table comes from immunoSEQ multiplex PCR, and its TCRdb copy is limited to in-frame clones, with some not included. The sample records tens of thousands of clones, over 85% being singletons. V was clipped by 0 bases and J by 4 bases, with 10 bases between them. The germline V gene encodes CDR1 GTSNPN and CDR2 SVGIG (reference sequence). The CDR3 runs 13 residues. The clonotype comes from a woman aged 55-69 years with head and neck cancer. V and J are TRBV30 and TRBJ2-7; D not resolved. Sequencing used PBMCs. The CDR3 loop reads CAWSVPEKYEQYF. The DNA of the CDR3 is TGTGCCTGGAGTGTCCCCGAGAAATACGAGCAGTACTTC.